This passage covers 5 T cell receptor beta chains from one sample sequenced in a study of T cells in Graves' hyperthyroidism and ophthalmopathy. Amplified TCR beta CDR3 regions came from RNA transcripts. First-round RT-PCR of the TCR CDR3 relied on the HTBI primer set. TCRdb called the multiplex PCR reads again in MiXCR, with one record for every CDR3 protein. This table holds under 550,000 distinct CDR3 sequences, about 13% found once. Sequencing was done on a sample of blood. These receptors were collected from a woman aged 18-29 years with Graves' hyperthyroidism.

Only a few counts were recorded for this clonotype. The J gene is TRBJ2-1, the V gene TRBV20-1, with 9 bases matching TRBD2. Germline-derived CDR1 and CDR2 are DFQATT and SNEGSKA (reference sequence). V shed 7 bases and J 4 bases; nucleotides not matched to a gene: 8. The CDR3 length is 14 residues. The CDR3 DNA follows: TGCAGTGTACCGCCGGGACTAGCTTACAATGAGCAGTTCTTC. Translating it yields CSVPPGLAYNEQFF.

This clonotype was seen many times. The chain joins TRBV6-5 to TRBJ2-7, with a weak D call TRBD2 (6 bases). The CDR3 extends over 17 amino acids. Germline lookup yields CDR1 MNHEY and CDR2 SVGAGI. V was pared by 2 bases and J by 0 bases, with 17 bases between. Here the CDR3 reads CASSYRRPSVSSYEQYF. CDR3 nucleotide sequence: TGTGCCAGCAGTTACCGACGTCCTAGCGTGAGCTCCTACGAGCAGTACTTC.

There are many counts of this clonotype. The junction differs from germline at one of its ends, possibly a read error. The chain joins TRBV10-1 to TRBJ2-3, with unresolved D. In germline, CDR1 is WNHNN, CDR2 SYGVQD (reference sequence). This CDR3 spans 15 amino acids. CDR3 coding DNA: TGTGCCAGCAGTGAGACCGGGCTTAGCACAGATACGCAGTATTTT. This sequence encodes CASSETGLSTDTQYF.

The chain uses TRBV4-1 and TRBJ2-1; no reliable D call. The ends were cut back, 4 bases at V and 6 bases at J, with 13 bases in the middle. Germline lookup yields CDR1 MGHRA and CDR2 YSYEKL. This CDR3 has 14 residues. In nucleotides, the CDR3 is TGCGCCAGCAGCCCAGCACGTCCACCCAATGAGCAGTTCTTC. Translating it yields CASSPARPPNEQFF.

This clonotype was detected ten times or more. This rearrangement joins TRBV27 to TRBJ2-7; D assignment may be TRBD1 or TRBD2 (5 bases each). Germline-derived CDR1 and CDR2 are MNHEY and SMNVEV (reference sequence). Trimming removed 7 bases from V and 0 bases from J, with 13 bases in between. This CDR3 spans 14 amino acids. In DNA, the CDR3 is TGTGCCAGCATTTGGGGCGGACTCTCCTACGAGCAGTACTTC. This sequence encodes CASIWGGLSYEQYF.